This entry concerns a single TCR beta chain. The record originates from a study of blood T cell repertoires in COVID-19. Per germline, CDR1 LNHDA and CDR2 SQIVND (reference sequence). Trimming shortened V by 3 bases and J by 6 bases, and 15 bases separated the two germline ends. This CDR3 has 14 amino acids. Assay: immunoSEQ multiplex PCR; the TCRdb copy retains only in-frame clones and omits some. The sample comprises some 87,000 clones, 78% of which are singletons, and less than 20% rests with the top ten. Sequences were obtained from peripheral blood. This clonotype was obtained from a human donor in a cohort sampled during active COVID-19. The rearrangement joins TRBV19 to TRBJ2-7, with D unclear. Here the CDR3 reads CASSIGSWSGEQYF. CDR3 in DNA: TGTGCCAGTAGTATCGGGTCCTGGTCGGGCGAGCAGTACTTC.